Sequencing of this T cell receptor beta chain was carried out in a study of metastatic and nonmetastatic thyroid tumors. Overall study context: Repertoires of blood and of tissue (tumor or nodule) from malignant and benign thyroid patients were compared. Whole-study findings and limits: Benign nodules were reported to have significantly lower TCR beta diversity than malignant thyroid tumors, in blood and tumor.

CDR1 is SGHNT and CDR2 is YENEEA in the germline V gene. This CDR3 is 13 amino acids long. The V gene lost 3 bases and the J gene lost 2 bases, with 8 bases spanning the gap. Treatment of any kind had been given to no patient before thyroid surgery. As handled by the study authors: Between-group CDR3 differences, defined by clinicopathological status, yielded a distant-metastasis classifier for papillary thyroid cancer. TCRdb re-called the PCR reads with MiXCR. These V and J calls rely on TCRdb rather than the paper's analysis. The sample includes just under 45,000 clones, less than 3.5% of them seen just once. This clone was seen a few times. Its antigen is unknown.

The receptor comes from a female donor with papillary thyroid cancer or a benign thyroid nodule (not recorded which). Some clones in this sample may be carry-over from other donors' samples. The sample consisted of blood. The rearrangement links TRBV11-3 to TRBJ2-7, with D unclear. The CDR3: CASSFNRPYEQYF. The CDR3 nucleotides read TGTGCCAGCAGCTTTAATCGGCCCTACGAGCAGTACTTC. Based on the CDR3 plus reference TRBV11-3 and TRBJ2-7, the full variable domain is EAGVVQSPRYKIIEKKQPVAFWCNPISGHNTLYWYLQNLGQGPELLIRYENEEAVDDSQLPKDRFSAERLKGVDSTLKIQPAELGDSAVYLCASSFNRPYEQYFGPGTRLTVT.